The clone carrying this T cell receptor (beta chain) turned up a few times. The V gene lost 1 base and the J gene lost 5 bases, with 17 bases spanning the gap. The germline V gene has CDR1 SEHNR and CDR2 FQNEAQ (reference sequence). The CDR3 consists of 17 residues. TCRdb independently ran MiXCR on the 5' RACE reads; one entry per CDR3 protein. This table holds hundreds of thousands of distinct CDR3 sequences, 20% to 30% found once. This record comes from a study of T-cell memory formation after mild COVID-19. About the study: TCR clusters were mostly donor specific.

This TCR came from an adult woman who had mild COVID-19 (a few samples of this study predate the infection). Cell type and time point are not known. Source material: PBMCs or a T cell subset sorted from them (not recorded which). The chain couples TRBV7-9 to TRBJ2-2; unclear D gene. Here the CDR3 DNA reads TGTGCCAGCAGCTTAGAATTGCAAGCCGTACTAACCGGGGAGCTGTTTTTT. Protein: CASSLELQAVLTGELFF. The full variable domain, in which reference TRBV7-9 and TRBJ2-2 provide the parts outside the CDR3, is DTGVSQNPRHKITKRGQNVTFRCDPISEHNRLYWYRQTLGQGPEFLTYFQNEAQLEKSRLLSDRFSAERPKGSFSTLEIQRTEQGDSAMYLCASSLELQAVLTGELFFGEGSRLTVL.